The 28 T cell receptor beta chains below were found in one sample sequenced in a study of Ad26.COV2.S vaccination and SARS-CoV-2 variants. Treatment: 15 to 20 received Ad26.COV2.S at low or high dose, single or two shots; roughly 5 received placebo; per-sample allocation not given. Sampling occurred on day 63 after the first vaccine or placebo injection. Here immunoSEQ multiplex PCR was the method, and the copy in TCRdb shows in-frame clones only, minus some. The top ten hold less than 5.5% of the sample, which has about 440,000 clones, about nine tenths seen once. The input for sequencing was peripheral blood, taken in a trial of Ad26.COV2.S vaccine versus placebo. The receptors shown here come from a person between 18 and 60 years old who received the Ad26.COV2.S COVID-19 vaccine or a placebo.

The CDR3 DNA sequence: TGTGCCAGTAGTAGGGGAGGAAACTACTACGAGCAGTACTTC. Translating it yields CASSRGGNYYEQYF. The chain joins TRBV19 to TRBJ2-7, with D perhaps TRBD2 (6 bases). The CDR3 totals 14 residues. V was trimmed by 4 bases and J by 3 bases, leaving 13 bases between them. The germline V gene encodes CDR1 LNHDA and CDR2 SQIVND (reference sequence).

The rearrangement links TRBV6-5 to TRBJ1-6; no firm D call. The V gene's germline CDR1 is MNHEY and CDR2 SVGAGI. The V end lost 11 bases, the J end lost 1 base, and 9 bases lay between the germline ends. This CDR3 spans 13 amino acids. Written as DNA, the CDR3 is TGTGCCGTCGGGATATCCTATAATTCACCCCTCCACTTT. Protein: CAVGISYNSPLHF.

The V call is TRBV2, the J call TRBJ1-5, with 9 bases identical to TRBD1. The ends lost 7 bases at V and 6 bases at J; junction bases unmatched: 4. The CDR3 consists of 13 residues. Germline CDR1 is SNHLY and CDR2 is FYNNEI. CDR3 protein: CASTGTGLQPQHF. The CDR3 DNA is TGTGCCAGCACCGGGACAGGGCTTCAGCCCCAGCATTTT.

The J gene is TRBJ1-1, the V gene TRBV9; TRBD1 might be the D (5 bases). The germline gives CDR1 SGDLS, CDR2 YYNGEE. Trimming stripped 3 bases from V and 6 bases from J, with 9 bases between. This CDR3 is built from 12 residues. As DNA, the CDR3 is TGTGCCAGCAGCGCCGGGACTTCTGAAGCTTTCTTT. Protein sequence: CASSAGTSEAFF.

The CDR3 nucleotides read TGTGCCAGCAGTTCCATGAAAAGGGTCCTGGGGTACGAGCAGTACTTC. It encodes CASSSMKRVLGYEQYF. The chain carries TRBV28 and TRBJ2-7, with no clear D. The CDR3 length is 16 residues. Germline CDR1 is MDHEN and CDR2 is SYDVKM. Between the trimmed V and J ends, which lost 4 bases and 4 bases, there was a span of 20 bases.

The V gene is TRBV7-6, the J gene TRBJ2-3; 11 bases line up with TRBD2. The CDR3 is made up of 19 amino acids. Per the germline V gene, CDR1 is SGHVS and CDR2 is FNYEAQ. With 4 bases clipped from V and 5 bases from J, the junction kept 17 bases outside the gene matches. The CDR3 DNA reads TGTGCCAGCAGCTCAGACGGACTAGCGGGCCGCCCTCGAAAAGATACGCAGTATTTT. Its translation is CASSSDGLAGRPRKDTQYF.

This clone was recorded many times. The J gene is TRBJ1-4, the V gene TRBV4-2; 12 bases match TRBD1. J was trimmed by 6 bases and V by 1 base; bases with no gene match: 6. CDR3 length: 17 residues. Germline CDR1 reads LGHNA; CDR2 reads YNFKEQ. For the CDR3, the DNA is TGTGCCAGCAGCCAAGTGGGGACAGGGGGCGAAGATGAAAAACTGTTTTTT. Translating it yields CASSQVGTGGEDEKLFF.

The chain employs TRBV7-6 and TRBJ2-5, with D possibly TRBD1 on 5 matching bases. CDR3 length equals 14 residues. The germline V gene has CDR1 SGHVS and CDR2 FNYEAQ. The germline V and J ends were trimmed by 5 bases and 1 base, with 11 bases remaining between them. CDR3 bases: TGTGCCAGCAGCCCTGGGGCAGCCCAAGAGACCCAGTACTTC. Protein sequence: CASSPGAAQETQYF.

The genes are TRBV2 and TRBJ2-1; D gene ambiguous. The CDR3 sequence is 13 residues long. Per the germline V gene, CDR1 is SNHLY and CDR2 is FYNNEI. The V gene lost 8 bases and the J gene lost 4 bases, with 12 bases spanning the gap. CDR3 in amino acids: CASGVNSYNEQFF. CDR3 coding DNA: TGTGCCAGCGGGGTAAACAGTTACAATGAGCAGTTCTTC.

This chain connects TRBV5-4 to TRBJ2-7; 10 nucleotides match TRBD2. This CDR3 contains 15 residues. CDR1 SGHNT and CDR2 YYREEE come from the germline V gene (reference sequence). Trimming removed 0 bases from V and 6 bases from J; junction bases left unmatched: 6. CDR3 protein: CASSLEAGGHSEQYF. The CDR3 DNA reads as TGTGCCAGCAGCTTGGAAGCGGGAGGGCACTCCGAGCAGTACTTC.

The V call is TRBV18, the J call TRBJ2-4, with TRBD1 matching over 7 bases. The trim removed 5 bases at V and 8 bases at J, leaving 3 bases unmatched. The CDR3 sequence is 12 residues long. The germline V gene encodes CDR1 KGHSH and CDR2 LQKENI. CDR3 protein: CASSNRGYIQYF. Here the CDR3 DNA reads TGTGCCAGCTCAAACAGGGGTTACATTCAGTACTTC. The full variable domain, with the rest looked up from reference TRBV18 and TRBJ2-4, is NAGVMQNPRHLVRRRGQEARLRCSPMKGHSHVYWYRQLPEEGLKFMVYLQKENIIDESGMPKERFSAEFPKEGPSILRIQQVVRGDSAAYFCASSNRGYIQYFGAGTRLSVL.

This rearrangement joins TRBV6-6 to TRBJ2-3; the match to TRBD2 covers 8 bases. The CDR3 has 15 residues. V shed 5 bases and J 5 bases; nucleotides not matched to a gene: 9. The germline CDR1 and CDR2 sequences are MNHNY and SVGAGI (reference sequence). The CDR3 reads CASSQLSGRGDTQYF. CDR3 nucleotide sequence: TGTGCCAGCAGTCAATTAAGCGGGAGAGGAGATACGCAGTATTTT.

The chain uses TRBV19 and TRBJ2-7, with 7 bases fitting TRBD2. The germline gives CDR1 LNHDA, CDR2 SQIVND (reference sequence). V lost 7 bases and J lost 0; bases outside the gene matches: 6. This CDR3 contains 14 residues. The CDR3 protein is CASMGRGSSYEQYF. The CDR3 nucleotides are TGTGCCAGTATGGGGAGGGGTAGCTCCTACGAGCAGTACTTC.

The rearrangement uses TRBV5-1 and TRBJ2-5; TRBD1 aligns across 8 bases. The germline gives CDR1 SGHRS, CDR2 YFSETQ. V trimming: 3 bases; J trimming: 2 bases; junction bases outside the gene matches: 6. The CDR3 has 15 amino acids. The CDR3, as DNA: TGCGCCAGCAGCTCAGGGGGCGCGGGGCAAGAGACCCAGTACTTC. Translation gives CASSSGGAGQETQYF.

This CDR3 reads CASSVAGTRDYGYTF. The CDR3, as DNA: TGTGCCAGCAGCGTAGCGGGAACGAGGGATTATGGCTACACCTTC. The chain couples TRBV9 to TRBJ1-2; D is undetermined. Germline V CDR1 and CDR2: SGDLS, YYNGEE. CDR3 length: 15 amino acids. Trimming left V 0 bases short and J 5 bases short, with 14 bases between.

The chain uses TRBV6-1 and TRBJ1-5, with D tentatively TRBD1 (5 bases). This CDR3 spans 14 amino acids. Trimming left V 3 bases short and J 2 bases short, with 8 bases between. The germline CDR1 and CDR2 sequences are MNHNS and SASEGT. CDR3 protein: CASSDWGRNQPQHF. In DNA form, the CDR3 reads TGTGCCAGCAGTGATTGGGGCCGCAATCAGCCCCAGCATTTT.

In DNA, the CDR3 is TGTGCCAGCAGCTTGGGACTGGATTCCGCTGAGCAGTTCTTC. Its translation: CASSLGLDSAEQFF. The V and J genes are TRBV9 and TRBJ2-1; a possible D gene is TRBD2 (6 bases). CDR1 and CDR2 (germline): SGDLS, YYNGEE. Trimming took 4 bases from V and 9 from J, leaving 17 bases between them. This CDR3 has 14 amino acids.

This clone was seen more than once but under ten times. The rearrangement links TRBV5-1 to TRBJ2-7; maybe TRBD2 (5 bases). The germline V gene has CDR1 SGHRS and CDR2 YFSETQ. The CDR3 covers 11 residues. Trimming removed 5 bases from V and 4 bases from J, with 7 bases in between. The CDR3 coding sequence is TGCGCCAGCAGACGGGAATACGAGCAGTACTTC. Residues: CASRREYEQYF.

This chain connects TRBV18 to TRBJ2-3; 8 bases match TRBD1. Losses at the gene ends were 6 bases for V and 3 bases for J; bases not matched to a gene: 11. The germline V gene encodes CDR1 KGHSH and CDR2 LQKENI. CDR3 length: 16 residues. This CDR3 reads CASSPGQAPVTDTQYF. CDR3 DNA sequence: TGTGCCAGCTCGCCGGGACAGGCCCCAGTGACAGATACGCAGTATTTT.

This chain links TRBV19 with TRBJ2-2; 7 nucleotides align to TRBD2. The CDR3 sequence is 15 residues long. The ends lost 8 bases at V and 1 base at J; junction bases unmatched: 7. Germline V CDR1 and CDR2: LNHDA, SQIVND (reference sequence). CDR3 sequence reads: CASRRERRNTGELFF. The DNA for the CDR3 is TGTGCCAGTCGGCGGGAGCGACGGAACACCGGGGAGCTGTTTTTT.

The V gene is TRBV28, the J gene TRBJ2-1, with 9 bases matching TRBD2. With V trimmed by 7 bases and J by 9 bases, 10 bases remained unmatched. Germline CDR1 and CDR2: MDHEN and SYDVKM. CDR3 length: 14 amino acids. CDR3 residues: CASIGLAGFGEQFF. The CDR3 DNA reads TGTGCCAGCATTGGTCTAGCGGGATTCGGTGAGCAGTTCTTC.

The chain employs TRBV7-9 and TRBJ2-3; TRBD2 matches 13 bases. Per the germline V gene, CDR1 is SEHNR and CDR2 is FQNEAQ (reference sequence). CDR3 length: 16 amino acids. V was clipped by 5 bases and J by 1 base; unmatched bases: 3. The CDR3 DNA reads as TGTGCCAGCAGCGCAGGACTAGCGGGGGGCACAGATACGCAGTATTTT. Residues: CASSAGLAGGTDTQYF.

The chain carries TRBV24-1 and TRBJ2-1, with 7 bases matching TRBD1. The germline V gene has CDR1 KGHDR and CDR2 SFDVKD. The CDR3 totals 15 residues. The V and J ends lost 3 bases and 5 bases, in that order; junction bases with no gene match: 6. The CDR3 sequence is CATSDLNRGDNEQFF. Written as DNA, the CDR3 is TGTGCCACCAGTGATCTAAACAGGGGAGACAATGAGCAGTTCTTC.

The chain uses TRBV2 and TRBJ1-1, with a weak D call TRBD1 (5 bases). Germline V gene sequence: CDR1 SNHLY, CDR2 FYNNEI. The CDR3 length is 12 residues. Deletions cut 6 bases from V and 10 bases from J, with 15 bases between. DNA of the CDR3: TGTGCCAGCAGGCCTTCGACAGCCGCAGCTTTCTTT. Protein sequence: CASRPSTAAAFF. The full variable domain, in which reference TRBV2 and TRBJ1-1 provide the parts outside the CDR3, is EPEVTQTPSHQVTQMGQEVILRCVPISNHLYFYWYRQILGQKVEFLVSFYNNEISEKSEIFDDQFSVERPDGSNFTLKIRSTKLEDSAMYFCASRPSTAAAFFGQGTRLTVV.

On this clone itself: One end of the junction fails to match germline, which may point to a read error. The V gene is TRBV7-2, the J gene TRBJ2-6, with 8 bases identical to TRBD2. The CDR3 extends over 14 amino acids. In germline, CDR1 is SGHTA, CDR2 FQGNSA. CDR3 region: CASSPTAGGNVLTF. The CDR3 nucleotides read TGTGCCAGCAGCCCCACGGCGGGGGGCAACGTCCTGACTTTC.

The V and J genes are TRBV7-2 and TRBJ2-3, with 16 positions matching TRBD2. CDR3 length equals 18 residues. Germline V CDR1 and CDR2: SGHTA, FQGNSA. V lost 5 bases, J lost 8 bases, and 13 bases stayed unmatched. The chain's CDR3 is CASSLGTSGRASTVTQYF. CDR3 sequence (DNA): TGTGCCAGCAGCCTCGGGACTAGCGGGAGGGCATCTACGGTTACGCAGTATTTT. Full variable domain (outside the CDR3, taken from reference TRBV7-2 and TRBJ2-3): GAGVSQSPSNKVTEKGKDVELRCDPISGHTALYWYRQSLGQGLEFLIYFQGNSAPDKSGLPSDRFSAERTGGSVSTLTIQRTQQEDSAVYLCASSLGTSGRASTVTQYFGPGTRLTVL.

A word on this clone: The junction and the germline gene differ at one end; a read error may be behind it. This chain connects TRBV6-1 to TRBJ2-1; 8 bases align to TRBD1. The CDR3 is 11 amino acids. CDR1 and CDR2 from the germline V gene are MNHNS and SASEGT. The CDR3 region is CASSEGDRGLF. The DNA of the CDR3 is TGTGCCAGCAGTGAAGGTGACAGGGGTCTCTTC.

The chain recombines TRBV4-1 with TRBJ2-2; perhaps D is TRBD1 or TRBD2 (6 bases each). Between the trimmed V and J ends, which lost 4 bases and 0 bases, there was a span of 15 bases. This CDR3 is built from 17 residues. Germline CDR1 reads MGHRA; CDR2 reads YSYEKL. The DNA of the CDR3 is TGCGCCAGCAGCCCACCCCCGGGGGCGGCGAACACCGGGGAGCTGTTTTTT. Its protein is CASSPPPGAANTGELFF.